The T cell receptor (beta chain) under discussion was sequenced for a study of siplizumab effects on memory and regulatory T cells. Whole-study findings and limits: Proliferating siplizumab-culture Treg suppressive function went unconfirmed.

TCRdb keeps only in-frame clones here, not all; method: immunoSEQ multiplex PCR. The table shows 45,000 to 60,000 clones, with more than 85% occurring only once. V was clipped by 4 bases and J by 0 bases, with 13 bases between them. CDR1 and CDR2 from the germline V gene are SEHNR and FQNEAQ (reference sequence). CDR3 size: 16 residues. Details on this clone: Its antigen remains unknown.

Sample: naive CD8+ T cells sorted from blood. The V call is TRBV7-9, the J call TRBJ2-1; D is perhaps TRBD1 or TRBD2 (6 bases each). The sequence came from a human donor in good health. For the CDR3, the DNA is TGTGCCAGCAGCTGGGGGGCCAGGACCTCCTACAATGAGCAGTTCTTC. Translated, it gives CASSWGARTSYNEQFF. Filled out from reference TRBV7-9 and TRBJ2-1, the complete variable domain reads DTGVSQNPRHKITKRGQNVTFRCDPISEHNRLYWYRQTLGQGPEFLTYFQNEAQLEKSRLLSDRFSAERPKGSFSTLEIQRTEQGDSAMYLCASSWGARTSYNEQFFGPGTRLTVL.